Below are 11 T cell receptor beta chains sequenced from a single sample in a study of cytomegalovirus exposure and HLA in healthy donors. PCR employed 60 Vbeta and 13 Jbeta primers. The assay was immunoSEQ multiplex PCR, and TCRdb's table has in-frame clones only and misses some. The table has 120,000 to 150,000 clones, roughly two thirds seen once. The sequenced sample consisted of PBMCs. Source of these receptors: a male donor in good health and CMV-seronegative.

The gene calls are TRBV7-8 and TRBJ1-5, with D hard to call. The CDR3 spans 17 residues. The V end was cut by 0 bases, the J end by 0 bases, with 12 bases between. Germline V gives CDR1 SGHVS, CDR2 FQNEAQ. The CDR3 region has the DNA TGTGCCAGCAGCTTAGCGTTGAGGGAGGATAGCAATCAGCCCCAGCATTTT. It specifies CASSLALREDSNQPQHF.

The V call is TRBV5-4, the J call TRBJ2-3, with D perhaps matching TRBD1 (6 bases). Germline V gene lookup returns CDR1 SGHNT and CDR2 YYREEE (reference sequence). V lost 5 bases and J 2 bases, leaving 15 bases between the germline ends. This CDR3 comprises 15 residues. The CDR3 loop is CASRPTGTLTDTQYF. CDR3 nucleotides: TGTGCCAGCAGGCCGACAGGAACACTCACAGATACGCAGTATTTT.

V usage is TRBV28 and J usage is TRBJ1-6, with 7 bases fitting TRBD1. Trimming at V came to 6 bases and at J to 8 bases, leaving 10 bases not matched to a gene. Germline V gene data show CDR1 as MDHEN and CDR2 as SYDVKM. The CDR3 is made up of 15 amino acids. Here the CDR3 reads CASRSKRGPDSPLHF. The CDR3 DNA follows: TGTGCCAGCAGGTCAAAAAGGGGGCCCGATTCACCCCTCCACTTT.

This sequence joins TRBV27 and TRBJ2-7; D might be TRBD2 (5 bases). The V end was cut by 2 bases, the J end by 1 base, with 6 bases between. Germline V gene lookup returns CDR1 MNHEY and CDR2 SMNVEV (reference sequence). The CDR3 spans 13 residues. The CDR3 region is CASSLPGSYEQYF. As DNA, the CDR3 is TGTGCCAGCAGTTTACCGGGGTCCTACGAGCAGTACTTC.

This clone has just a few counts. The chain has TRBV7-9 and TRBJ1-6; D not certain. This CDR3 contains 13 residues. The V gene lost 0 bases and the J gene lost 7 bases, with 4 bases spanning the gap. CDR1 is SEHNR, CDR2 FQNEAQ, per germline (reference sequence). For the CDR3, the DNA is TGTGCCAGCAGCTTAGCGGCAAATTCACCCCTCCACTTT. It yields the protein CASSLAANSPLHF.

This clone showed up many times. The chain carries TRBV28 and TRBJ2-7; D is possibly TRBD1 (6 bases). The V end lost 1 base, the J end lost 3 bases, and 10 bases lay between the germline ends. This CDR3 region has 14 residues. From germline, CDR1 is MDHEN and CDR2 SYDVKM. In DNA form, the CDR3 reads TGTGCCAGCAGTTTATCCCAGGGACACTACGAGCAGTACTTC. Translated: CASSLSQGHYEQYF.

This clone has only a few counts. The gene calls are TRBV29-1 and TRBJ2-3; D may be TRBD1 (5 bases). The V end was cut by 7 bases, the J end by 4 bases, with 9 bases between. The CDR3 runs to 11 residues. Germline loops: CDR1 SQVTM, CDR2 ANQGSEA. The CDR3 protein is CSAAGPDTQYF. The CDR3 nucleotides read TGCAGCGCCGCAGGGCCAGATACGCAGTATTTT.

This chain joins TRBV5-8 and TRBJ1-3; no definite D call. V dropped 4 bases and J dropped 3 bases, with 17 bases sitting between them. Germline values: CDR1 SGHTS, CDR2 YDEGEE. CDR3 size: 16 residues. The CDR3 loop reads CASSGFKQKFGNTIYF. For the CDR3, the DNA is TGTGCCAGCAGCGGATTCAAACAGAAATTTGGAAACACCATATATTTT.

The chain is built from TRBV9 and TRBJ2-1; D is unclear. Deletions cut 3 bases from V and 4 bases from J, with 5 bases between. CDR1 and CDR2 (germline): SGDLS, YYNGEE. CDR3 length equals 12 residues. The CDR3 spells CASSGRYNEQFF. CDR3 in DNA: TGTGCCAGCAGCGGCCGGTACAATGAGCAGTTCTTC.

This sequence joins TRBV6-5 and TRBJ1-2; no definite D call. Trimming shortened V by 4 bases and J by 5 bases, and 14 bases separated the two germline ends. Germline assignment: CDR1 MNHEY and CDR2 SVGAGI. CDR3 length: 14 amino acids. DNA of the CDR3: TGTGCCAGCAGTTCGTACGGCACGGGGTATGGCTACACCTTC. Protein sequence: CASSSYGTGYGYTF.

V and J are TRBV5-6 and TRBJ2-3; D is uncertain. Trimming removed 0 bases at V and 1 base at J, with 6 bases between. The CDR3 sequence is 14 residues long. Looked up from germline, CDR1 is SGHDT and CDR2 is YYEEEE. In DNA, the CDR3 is TGTGCCAGCAGCTTGGCTTCCCGCACAGATACGCAGTATTTT. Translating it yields CASSLASRTDTQYF.